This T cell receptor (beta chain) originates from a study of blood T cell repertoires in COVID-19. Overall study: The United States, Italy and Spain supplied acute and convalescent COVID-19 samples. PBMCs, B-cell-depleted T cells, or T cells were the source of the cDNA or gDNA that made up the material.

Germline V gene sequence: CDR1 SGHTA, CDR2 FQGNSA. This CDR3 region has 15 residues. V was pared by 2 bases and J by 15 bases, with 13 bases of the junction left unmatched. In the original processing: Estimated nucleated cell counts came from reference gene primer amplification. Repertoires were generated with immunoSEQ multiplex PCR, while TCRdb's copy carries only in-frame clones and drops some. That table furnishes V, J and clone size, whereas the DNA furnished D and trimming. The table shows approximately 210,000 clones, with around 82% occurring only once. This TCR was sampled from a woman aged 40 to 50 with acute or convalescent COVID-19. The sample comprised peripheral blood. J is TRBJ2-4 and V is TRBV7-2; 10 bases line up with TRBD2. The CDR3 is CASSLSRTSGTPGYF. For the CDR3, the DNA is TGTGCCAGCAGCTTATCCCGGACTAGCGGTACCCCTGGGTACTTC. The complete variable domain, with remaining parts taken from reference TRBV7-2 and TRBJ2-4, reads GAGVSQSPSNKVTEKGKDVELRCDPISGHTALYWYRQSLGQGLEFLIYFQGNSAPDKSGLPSDRFSAERTGGSVSTLTIQRTQQEDSAVYLCASSLSRTSGTPGYFGAGTRLSVL.